The 10 T cell receptor beta chains below come from one sample, sequenced in a study of regulatory T cells in long-lasting Graves disease. Arm-PCR with iRepertoire HTBI primers amplified the CDR3 regions for these TCR beta libraries. TCRdb re-called the multiplex PCR reads through MiXCR, storing one row per CDR3 protein. The table lists roughly 500,000 distinct CDR3 sequences, 20% to 25% of them singletons. The sample's time point: persistent/refractory GD, antithyroid drugs over 5 years with positive TRAb. PBMC-extracted RNA yielded the TCR library. The sample here was peripheral blood mononuclear cells (PBMCs), taken when the disease was refractory, from a patient treated with antithyroid drugs. These receptors originate from a female donor with Graves disease.

This clonotype occurred many times. The rearrangement links TRBV5-1 to TRBJ1-2; D is uncertain. V was cut by 4 bases and J by 3 bases, with 10 bases left in between. The V gene's germline CDR1 is SGHRS and CDR2 YFSETQ. This CDR3 has 13 residues. The CDR3 loop reads CASSPPRDYGYTF. CDR3 sequence (DNA): TGCGCCAGCAGCCCGCCGCGGGACTATGGCTACACCTTC.

This clonotype was detected many times. V and J are TRBV28 and TRBJ1-2; unclear D gene. Germline V gene sequence: CDR1 MDHEN, CDR2 SYDVKM. V was clipped by 2 bases and J by 7 bases, with 14 bases between them. The CDR3 totals 14 residues. CDR3 residues: CASSLVSTVGGYTF. The CDR3 bases are TGTGCCAGCAGTTTAGTCTCTACCGTCGGTGGCTACACCTTC.

The V and J genes are TRBV7-9 and TRBJ1-2; D is uncertain. The V end was cut by 3 bases, the J end by 5 bases, with 16 bases between. Germline values: CDR1 SEHNR, CDR2 FQNEAQ (reference sequence). CDR3 length: 15 residues. CDR3 in amino acids: CASSFWQSLNYGYTF. The CDR3 nucleotides are TGTGCCAGCAGCTTTTGGCAATCGCTTAATTATGGCTACACCTTC.

This clonotype was seen many times. The chain is built from TRBV28 and TRBJ2-7; 11 bases match TRBD1. Per the germline V gene, CDR1 is MDHEN and CDR2 is SYDVKM. This CDR3 spans 18 amino acids. The junction had 10 bases not matched to a gene; V was cut back by 3 bases and J by 0 bases. Here the CDR3 reads CASSLPGQGEIISYEQYF. The DNA for the CDR3 is TGTGCCAGCAGTTTGCCGGGACAGGGGGAAATTATCTCCTACGAGCAGTACTTC.

V gene TRBV5-1 combines with J gene TRBJ2-2; D not certain. This CDR3 is built from 13 residues. The germline CDR1 and CDR2 sequences are SGHRS and YFSETQ. V gave up 7 bases and J gave up 4 bases, with 11 bases separating them. CDR3 loop: CASFAGSTGELFF. The DNA of the CDR3 is TGCGCCAGCTTTGCTGGCTCCACCGGGGAGCTGTTTTTT.

J is TRBJ2-7 and V is TRBV5-1, with D perhaps assigned TRBD1 or TRBD2 (6 bases each). There are 12 residues in the CDR3. V lost 4 bases and J 8 bases, leaving 13 bases between the germline ends. Germline CDR1 reads SGHRS; CDR2 reads YFSETQ. The CDR3 reads CASSDGGGKQYF. The CDR3 DNA reads TGCGCCAGCAGCGATGGAGGGGGGAAGCAGTACTTC.

In DNA, the CDR3 is TGTGCCAGCAGTTTTCTCCCTCTCGAAGTTTATGGCTACACCTTC. Encoded protein: CASSFLPLEVYGYTF. This sequence joins TRBV27 and TRBJ1-2; D gene unclear. Trimming pared 3 bases from V and 5 bases from J, leaving 16 bases between. The CDR3 extends over 15 amino acids. Germline CDR1 reads MNHEY; CDR2 reads SMNVEV (reference sequence).

This clonotype was detected many times. This chain uses TRBV28 with TRBJ1-6; no definite D call. Germline loops: CDR1 MDHEN, CDR2 SYDVKM. CDR3 length: 13 residues. V lost 3 bases, J lost 9 bases, and 9 bases lay in between. The CDR3 nucleotides are TGTGCCAGCAGTTTCCCCGTCCTTTCACCCCTCCACTTT. The encoded protein is CASSFPVLSPLHF.

This clonotype came up a few times. The junction departs from germline at one end; a sequencing error may be responsible. The J gene is TRBJ1-4, the V gene TRBV28, with 7 bases lining up with TRBD1. The germline gives CDR1 MDHEN, CDR2 SYDVKM. The CDR3 covers 12 residues. This chain's CDR3 is CASNFNRDSPSF. Here the CDR3 DNA reads TGTGCCAGCAACTTCAACCGGGACAGCCCTTCTTTT. Complete variable domain (other parts from reference TRBV28 and TRBJ1-4): DVKVTQSSRYLVKRTGEKVFLECVQDMDHENMFWYRQDPGLGLRLIYFSYDVKMKEKGDIPEGYSVSREKKERFSLILESASTNQTSMYLCASNFNRDSPSFGSGTQLSVL.

This clonotype showed up many times. The chain is built from TRBV28 and TRBJ2-7, with 8 nucleotides matching TRBD1. The CDR3 consists of 13 residues. V lost 8 bases, J lost 8 bases, and 11 bases stayed unmatched. CDR1 and CDR2 (germline): MDHEN, SYDVKM. CDR3: CASGPGQVWKQYF. As DNA, the CDR3 is TGTGCCAGCGGGCCGGGACAGGTGTGGAAGCAGTACTTC.